The 13 T cell receptor beta chains below come from one sample, sequenced in a study of vaccination effects on CD4 cells after COVID-19. No cognate antigen is known for these TCRs. Under the ViraFEST assay, PBMC were stimulated with viral peptide pools so that antigen-specific CD4+ T cells expanded. Sequencing was performed afterwards. Upon completion of about eleven days in culture, CD4+ T cells were isolated. The individual was infected with SARS-CoV-2 between March and December 2020, as confirmed by PCR. The assay was immunoSEQ multiplex PCR, and TCRdb's table has in-frame clones only and misses some. The sample gives tens of thousands of clones, about 78% of which show up once; about 17% is in the top ten. Sequences were derived from CD4+ T cells from PBMCs cultured with HCoV-NL63 spike peptides, sampled before COVID-19 vaccination. The receptors here all came from a human donor who had a prior SARS-CoV-2 infection.

The V and J genes are TRBV28 and TRBJ2-7, with 7 bases matching TRBD1. Looked up from germline, CDR1 is MDHEN and CDR2 is SYDVKM. CDR3 size: 13 residues. J gave up 2 bases and V 5 bases, and 3 bases lay outside the gene matches. CDR3 protein: CASSRDRTYEQYF. DNA for the CDR3: TGTGCCAGCAGTCGGGACAGAACCTACGAGCAGTACTTC.

The chain combines TRBV2 with TRBJ1-2; D not certain. V was cut by 7 bases and J by 7 bases, with 13 bases left in between. This CDR3 contains 12 residues. Germline V gene data show CDR1 as SNHLY and CDR2 as FYNNEI. The CDR3: CASTFQRSGYTF. The DNA for the CDR3 is TGTGCCAGCACCTTCCAACGGAGTGGCTACACCTTC.

DNA for the CDR3: TGTGCCAGCAGCCCCCAAGGGACAGACTCCTACGAGCAGTACTTC. It specifies CASSPQGTDSYEQYF. The rearrangement links TRBV9 to TRBJ2-7; 7 positions match TRBD1. Germline V lookup: CDR1 SGDLS, CDR2 YYNGEE. The CDR3 covers 15 residues. The trim removed 4 bases at V and 0 bases at J, leaving 7 bases unmatched. Together with reference TRBV9 and TRBJ2-7, the CDR3 gives the full variable domain: DSGVTQTPKHLITATGQRVTLRCSPRSGDLSVYWYQQSLDQGLQFLIQYYNGEERAKGNILERFSAQQFPDLHSELNLSSLELGDSALYFCASSPQGTDSYEQYFGPGTRLTVT.

The V gene is TRBV4-3, the J gene TRBJ1-4; D perhaps matches TRBD1 (5 bases). The V end lost 0 bases, the J end lost 4 bases, and 12 bases lay between the germline ends. The CDR3 covers 16 residues. CDR1 LGHNA and CDR2 YSLEER come from the germline V gene. CDR3 sequence reads: CASSQERGGINEKLFF. The CDR3 DNA reads TGCGCCAGCAGCCAAGAAAGGGGCGGCATTAATGAAAAACTGTTTTTT.

The chain employs TRBV2 and TRBJ2-7, with 11 bases aligning to TRBD2. The CDR3 is 15 amino acids. CDR1 SNHLY and CDR2 FYNNEI come from the germline V gene. The J segment lost 6 bases and the V segment lost 6 bases, leaving 10 bases of the junction unmatched. This chain's CDR3 is CASSYLAGGLGEQYF. CDR3 sequence (DNA): TGTGCCAGCAGCTACCTAGCGGGGGGACTTGGCGAGCAGTACTTC.

This clone was counted between two and nine times. The chain employs TRBV7-3 and TRBJ1-1; D call uncertain. The CDR3 spans 14 residues. The germline CDR1 and CDR2 sequences are SGHTA and FQGTGA. Trimming removed 1 base from V and 11 bases from J, with 17 bases in between. The CDR3, as DNA: TGTGCCAGCAGCTTAATGGGCAGCCCCGGCGTCGCTTTCTTT. Translating it yields CASSLMGSPGVAFF.

The CDR3 coding sequence is TGTGCCAGCAGCCGTAGGGGTCGGACTAGCGGGAGTGTCACCGGGGAGCTGTTTTTT. The encoded protein is CASSRRGRTSGSVTGELFF. This chain links TRBV14 with TRBJ2-2, with 13 bases matching TRBD2. The J segment lost 4 bases and the V segment lost 4 bases, leaving 12 bases of the junction unmatched. CDR3 length equals 19 residues. Germline V gives CDR1 SGHDN, CDR2 FVKESK.

The rearrangement uses TRBV27 and TRBJ2-7; the match to TRBD1 covers 7 bases. With V trimmed by 4 bases and J by 3 bases, 9 bases remained unmatched. This CDR3 is 15 amino acids long. The germline V gene has CDR1 MNHEY and CDR2 SMNVEV (reference sequence). The CDR3 DNA sequence: TGTGCCAGCAGTTCGTCGGACAGGTGGGACTACGAGCAGTACTTC. Protein: CASSSSDRWDYEQYF.

The V gene is TRBV7-2, the J gene TRBJ2-1; D gene uncertain. V was trimmed by 0 bases and J by 10 bases, leaving 7 bases between them. The length of the CDR3 is 12 residues. In germline, CDR1 is SGHTA, CDR2 FQGNSA. The CDR3 loop is CASSLAALEQFF. The CDR3 DNA is TGTGCCAGCAGCTTAGCGGCACTCGAGCAGTTCTTC.

The chain recombines TRBV5-1 with TRBJ1-1; D uncertain. Germline V lookup: CDR1 SGHRS, CDR2 YFSETQ. The length of the CDR3 is 14 residues. V gave up 2 bases and J gave up 1 base, with 9 bases separating them. The CDR3 loop reads CASSFLSGNTEAFF. CDR3 nucleotides: TGCGCCAGCAGCTTCCTGTCAGGGAACACTGAAGCTTTCTTT. The whole variable domain, filled in from reference TRBV5-1 and TRBJ1-1, reads KAGVTQTPRYLIKTRGQQVTLSCSPISGHRSVSWYQQTPGQGLQFLFEYFSETQRNKGNFPGRFSGRQFSNSRSEMNVSTLELGDSALYLCASSFLSGNTEAFFGQGTRLTVV.

V gene TRBV24-1 combines with J gene TRBJ2-6; D perhaps matches TRBD2 (6 bases). This CDR3 comprises 13 residues. The V and J ends lost 9 bases and 4 bases respectively, with 9 bases between them. Germline V lookup: CDR1 KGHDR, CDR2 SFDVKD. The CDR3 region has the DNA TGTGCCACCGGGGGGTTAGGGGCCAACGTCCTGACTTTC. This sequence encodes CATGGLGANVLTF.

The chain couples TRBV11-3 to TRBJ2-2, with 10 bases fitting TRBD1. Germline-derived CDR1 and CDR2 are SGHNT and YENEEA. J lost 7 bases, V lost 4 bases, and 6 bases had no gene match. The CDR3 runs to 15 residues. The CDR3 DNA follows: TGTGCCAGCAGCTCCGGGACAGGGGACATCGGGGAGCTGTTTTTT. Its protein is CASSSGTGDIGELFF. The variable domain in full, with the rest retrieved from reference TRBV11-3 and TRBJ2-2, is EAGVVQSPRYKIIEKKQPVAFWCNPISGHNTLYWYLQNLGQGPELLIRYENEEAVDDSQLPKDRFSAERLKGVDSTLKIQPAELGDSAVYLCASSSGTGDIGELFFGEGSRLTVL.

CDR3 in amino acids: CASSQRGAGGEAFF. CDR3 in DNA: TGTGCCAGCAGCCAACGGGGCGCGGGGGGTGAAGCTTTCTTT. This chain uses TRBV3-1 (or the pseudogene TRBV3-2) with TRBJ1-1, with D possibly TRBD1 on 5 matching bases. The CDR3 length is 14 residues. Looked up from germline, CDR1 is LGHDT and CDR2 is YNNKEL (reference sequence). V lost 2 bases and J 7 bases, leaving 14 bases between the germline ends.